The 20 T cell receptor beta chains reported below all come from one sample, sequenced in a study of regulatory T cells in long-lasting Graves disease. Time point noted: persistent/refractory GD, antithyroid drugs over 5 years with positive TRAb. PBMC-extracted RNA yielded the TCR library. iRepertoire HTBI primers and Arm-PCR of CDR3 regions built TCR beta libraries. One entry per CDR3 protein, called by TCRdb with MiXCR from the multiplex PCR reads. The sample includes 450,000 or so distinct CDR3 sequences, about 20% of them seen just once. The sample here was peripheral blood mononuclear cells (PBMCs), taken when the disease was refractory, from a patient treated with antithyroid drugs. All receptors derive from a female donor with Graves disease.

A few counts support this clonotype. V gene TRBV30 combines with J gene TRBJ2-7; TRBD1 aligns across 9 bases. J lost 6 bases, V lost 6 bases, and 9 bases had no gene match. The CDR3 is made up of 13 amino acids. Germline loops: CDR1 GTSNPN, CDR2 SVGIG (reference sequence). CDR3 DNA sequence: TGTGCCTGCGCGACAGGGGGAGAGGGCGAGCAGTACTTC. It translates to CACATGGEGEQYF.

This chain connects TRBV4-3 to TRBJ1-1; 9 nucleotides agree with TRBD1. This CDR3 comprises 20 residues. CDR1 LGHNA and CDR2 YSLEER come from the germline V gene. V was clipped by 4 bases and J by 10 bases; unmatched bases: 28. The CDR3 protein is CASSRLLEGNTGQGGSGAFF. CDR3 in DNA: TGCGCCAGCAGCCGACTATTAGAAGGCAACACGGGACAGGGCGGTTCTGGAGCTTTCTTT.

This clonotype has just a few counts. The V gene is TRBV19, the J gene TRBJ1-5, with 11 bases lining up with TRBD1. V lost 5 bases to trimming and J lost 8 bases; unmatched junction nucleotides: 11. CDR1 is LNHDA and CDR2 is SQIVND in the germline V gene (reference sequence). The CDR3 runs to 16 residues. CDR3 DNA: TGTGCCAGTAGTGCTCCCTCCGGGACAGGGGGGAAGCCCCAGCATTTT. It specifies CASSAPSGTGGKPQHF.

V usage is TRBV6-1 and J usage is TRBJ2-3, with D tentatively TRBD1 or TRBD2 (5 bases each). With 7 bases removed from V and 0 bases from J, the gap between germline ends came to 20 bases. Germline-derived CDR1 and CDR2 are MNHNS and SASEGT. The length of the CDR3 is 17 residues. CDR3 sequence reads: CASTLFWDQSSTDTQYF. CDR3 in DNA: TGTGCCAGCACCTTATTTTGGGACCAGTCTAGCACAGATACGCAGTATTTT.

The CDR3 reads CASSRGQARYETQYF. DNA for the CDR3: TGTGCCAGTAGTAGGGGTCAGGCACGGTATGAGACCCAGTACTTC. The chain carries TRBV19 and TRBJ2-5; D gene ambiguous. This CDR3 is 15 amino acids long. The V and J ends lost 4 bases and 5 bases respectively, with 17 bases between them. Looked up from germline, CDR1 is LNHDA and CDR2 is SQIVND (reference sequence).

In this sample, this clonotype turned up a few times. V usage is TRBV6-2 or TRBV6-3 and J usage is TRBJ1-2; D call uncertain. CDR3 length: 13 amino acids. The V and J ends lost 0 bases and 2 bases respectively, with 4 bases between them. Germline CDR1 is MNHEY and CDR2 is SVGEGT. The CDR3 spells CASSYSGNYGYTF. CDR3 bases: TGTGCCAGCAGTTACTCCGGAAACTATGGCTACACCTTC.

This clonotype has a handful of counts. The gene calls are TRBV14 and TRBJ1-6; no firm D call. Trimming shortened V by 5 bases and J by 0 bases, and 8 bases separated the two germline ends. CDR3 length: 15 amino acids. In germline, CDR1 is SGHDN, CDR2 FVKESK. In DNA, the CDR3 is TGTGCCAGCAGCTTTTCGAGCTCCTATAATTCACCCCTCCACTTT. It encodes CASSFSSSYNSPLHF.

In this sample, this clonotype turned up a few times. This sequence joins TRBV12-3 or TRBV12-4 and TRBJ1-5; D is possibly TRBD1 (5 bases). V lost 1 base and J 7 bases, leaving 14 bases between the germline ends. This CDR3 region has 15 residues. The CDR3: CASSLVQGSGQPQHF. The CDR3, as DNA: TGTGCCAGCAGTTTAGTCCAGGGTTCAGGGCAGCCCCAGCATTTT.

This clonotype was counted many times. The V call is TRBV30, the J call TRBJ1-6; perhaps TRBD1 as D (5 bases). Germline V gives CDR1 GTSNPN, CDR2 SVGIG (reference sequence). V dropped 1 base and J dropped 8 bases, with 12 bases sitting between them. CDR3 length equals 14 residues. DNA of the CDR3: TGTGCCTGGAGTGCAGCAGGGATGCATTCACCCCTCCACTTT. It yields the protein CAWSAAGMHSPLHF.

The chain links TRBV20-1 to TRBJ2-1, with 7 nucleotides matching TRBD2. Germline V gene lookup returns CDR1 DFQATT and CDR2 SNEGSKA (reference sequence). V was pared by 1 base and J by 4 bases, with 10 bases of the junction left unmatched. The CDR3 covers 16 residues. The CDR3 here is CSARGERELRYNEQFF. The CDR3 DNA reads as TGCAGTGCTAGAGGGGAGCGGGAACTGAGGTACAATGAGCAGTTCTTC.

This clonotype has at least ten counts. This chain uses TRBV2 with TRBJ2-5, with D unresolved. Germline assignment: CDR1 SNHLY and CDR2 FYNNEI. The CDR3 is 15 amino acids. V lost 6 bases and J lost 2, with 16 bases in between. The CDR3 DNA reads as TGTGCCAGCAGCGGGTTTCTGGGGATGCAAGAGACCCAGTACTTC. Its translation is CASSGFLGMQETQYF.

The rearrangement joins TRBV29-1 to TRBJ1-1; D gene ambiguous. CDR1 SQVTM and CDR2 ANQGSEA come from the germline V gene. V lost 3 bases to trimming and J lost 3 bases, with 2 bases between them. CDR3 size: 10 residues. CDR3 in DNA: TGCAGCGTTGAGGACACTGAAGCTTTCTTT. This translates into CSVEDTEAFF.

The J gene is TRBJ1-5, the V gene TRBV12-3 or TRBV12-4; TRBD1 is a possible D gene (5 bases). This CDR3 has 15 amino acids. V lost 5 bases to trimming and J lost 5 bases, with 16 bases between them. The DNA of the CDR3 is TGTGCCAGCAGTCCCGGGACGCCTGGCGATCAGCCCCAGCATTTT. Protein: CASSPGTPGDQPQHF.

The rearrangement uses TRBV5-1 and TRBJ1-5; D is ambiguous. CDR1 and CDR2 from the germline V gene are SGHRS and YFSETQ. The V end was cut by 0 bases, the J end by 4 bases, with 20 bases between. The length of the CDR3 is 18 residues. This chain's CDR3 is CASSLGSRRPVTNQPQHF. Written as DNA, the CDR3 is TGCGCCAGCAGCTTGGGCTCTCGCCGGCCGGTTACAAATCAGCCCCAGCATTTT. The whole variable domain, remainder taken from reference TRBV5-1 and TRBJ1-5, is KAGVTQTPRYLIKTRGQQVTLSCSPISGHRSVSWYQQTPGQGLQFLFEYFSETQRNKGNFPGRFSGRQFSNSRSEMNVSTLELGDSALYLCASSLGSRRPVTNQPQHFGDGTRLSIL.

Many counts were recorded for this clonotype. J is TRBJ1-1 and V is TRBV7-2, with D possibly matching TRBD1 (6 bases). The CDR3 has 14 residues. The V end was cut by 6 bases, the J end by 1 base, with 12 bases between. Germline V gene sequence: CDR1 SGHTA, CDR2 FQGNSA. The CDR3 is CASSTWTANTEAFF. The DNA for the CDR3 is TGTGCCAGCAGTACGTGGACAGCGAACACTGAAGCTTTCTTT.

This clonotype was counted at least ten times. CDR3 region: CASSFTGSGAKNIQYF. The CDR3 bases are TGTGCCAGCAGTTTCACAGGATCGGGAGCCAAAAACATTCAGTACTTC. This chain links TRBV28 with TRBJ2-4; the D gene is possibly TRBD1 (5 bases). Trimming removed 3 bases from V and 0 bases from J, with 12 bases in between. The CDR3 is 16 residues long. CDR1 MDHEN and CDR2 SYDVKM come from the germline V gene.

This clonotype was counted only a few times. The chain uses TRBV6-1 and TRBJ1-6; no clear D gene. The V end was cut by 5 bases, the J end by 1 base, with 9 bases between. Looked up from germline, CDR1 is MNHNS and CDR2 is SASEGT. This CDR3 contains 15 residues. CDR3: CASSTQTSYNSPLHF. Written as DNA, the CDR3 is TGTGCCAGCAGTACACAGACTTCCTATAATTCACCCCTCCACTTT.

This clonotype was seen many times. The chain uses TRBV2 and TRBJ2-5; TRBD2 agrees at 8 bases. Germline V gene data show CDR1 as SNHLY and CDR2 as FYNNEI. The CDR3 runs 14 residues. Unmatched junction bases numbered 4, after V lost 6 bases and J lost 1 base. The CDR3 coding sequence is TGTGCCAGCAGCGGGACTAGATCCCAAGAGACCCAGTACTTC. Its protein is CASSGTRSQETQYF. The whole variable domain, remainder taken from reference TRBV2 and TRBJ2-5, is EPEVTQTPSHQVTQMGQEVILRCVPISNHLYFYWYRQILGQKVEFLVSFYNNEISEKSEIFDDQFSVERPDGSNFTLKIRSTKLEDSAMYFCASSGTRSQETQYFGPGTRLLVL.

This clonotype was seen at least ten times. V gene TRBV2 combines with J gene TRBJ1-2; D is unresolved. This CDR3 region has 12 residues. Trimming stripped 2 bases from V and 9 bases from J, with 10 bases between. Germline V gene data show CDR1 as SNHLY and CDR2 as FYNNEI. The CDR3 region is CASSELVYSYTF. The DNA of the CDR3 is TGTGCCAGCAGTGAATTGGTCTACAGCTACACCTTC.

This clonotype was observed a few times. This likely reflects a read error, since a far larger clone is one base away. The chain links TRBV7-9 to TRBJ2-7, with 12 nucleotides matching TRBD2. Losses at the gene ends were 5 bases for V and 11 bases for J; bases not matched to a gene: 7. Germline V CDR1 and CDR2: SEHNR, FQNEAQ (reference sequence). The length of the CDR3 is 13 residues. CDR3 region: CASSDSGLAGKYF. The CDR3 coding sequence is TGTGCCAGCAGCGACTCAGGACTAGCGGGAAAGTACTTC.